This TCR beta chain was documented in a study of neoadjuvant anti-PD-1 for oral cavity cancer. Clones were sequenced by immunoSEQ multiplex PCR, and TCRdb holds only the in-frame ones, with some missing. The sample carries some 14,000 clones, 76% recorded once. V gave up 7 bases and J gave up 3 bases; unmatched junction bases: 6. The CDR3 covers 14 residues. Germline V gene data show CDR1 as SGHRS and CDR2 as YFSETQ. Time point given: after neoadjuvant nivolumab, at surgical resection. The receptor's source is a person aged 35-80 years with oral cavity squamous cell carcinoma. The chain recombines TRBV5-1 with TRBJ2-5; 10 nucleotides line up with TRBD1. The sample was PBMCs, taken after nivolumab (anti-PD-1) treatment. CDR3 loop: CASASGTGEETQYF. DNA for the CDR3: TGCGCCAGCGCATCCGGGACAGGGGAAGAGACCCAGTACTTC.